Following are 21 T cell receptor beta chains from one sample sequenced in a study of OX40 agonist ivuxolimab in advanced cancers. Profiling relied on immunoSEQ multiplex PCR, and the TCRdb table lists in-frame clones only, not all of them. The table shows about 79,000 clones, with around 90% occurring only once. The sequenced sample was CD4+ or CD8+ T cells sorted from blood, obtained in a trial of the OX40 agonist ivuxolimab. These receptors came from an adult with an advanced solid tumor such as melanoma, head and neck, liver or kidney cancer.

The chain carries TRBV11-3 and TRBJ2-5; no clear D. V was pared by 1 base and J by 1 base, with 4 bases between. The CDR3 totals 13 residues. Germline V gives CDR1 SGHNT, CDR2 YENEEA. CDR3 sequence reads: CASSLGIQETQYF. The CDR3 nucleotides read TGTGCCAGCAGCTTAGGAATCCAAGAGACCCAGTACTTC.

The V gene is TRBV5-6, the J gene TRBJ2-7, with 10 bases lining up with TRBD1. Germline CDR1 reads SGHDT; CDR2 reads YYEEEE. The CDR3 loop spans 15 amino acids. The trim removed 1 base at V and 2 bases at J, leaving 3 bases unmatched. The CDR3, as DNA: TGTGCCAGCAGCTTGATGGGGACAGGGGCCTACGAGCAGTACTTC. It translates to CASSLMGTGAYEQYF.

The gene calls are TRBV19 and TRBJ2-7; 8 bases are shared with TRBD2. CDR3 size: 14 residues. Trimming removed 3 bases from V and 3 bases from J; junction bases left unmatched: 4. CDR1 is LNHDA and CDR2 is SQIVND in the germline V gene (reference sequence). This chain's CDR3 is CASSMGLAGYEQYF. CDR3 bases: TGTGCCAGTAGTATGGGGCTAGCGGGCTACGAGCAGTACTTC.

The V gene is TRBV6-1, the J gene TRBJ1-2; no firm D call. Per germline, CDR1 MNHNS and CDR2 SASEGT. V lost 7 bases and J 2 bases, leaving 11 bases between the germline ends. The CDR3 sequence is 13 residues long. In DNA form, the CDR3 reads TGTGCCAGCATTCCCACGACCAACTATGGCTACACCTTC. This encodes CASIPTTNYGYTF.

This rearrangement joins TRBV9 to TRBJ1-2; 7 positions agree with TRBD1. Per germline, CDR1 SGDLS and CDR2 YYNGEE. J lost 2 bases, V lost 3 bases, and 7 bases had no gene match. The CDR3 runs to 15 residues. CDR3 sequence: CASSGGGGPNYGYTF. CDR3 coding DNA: TGTGCCAGCAGCGGGGGAGGGGGCCCCAACTATGGCTACACCTTC.

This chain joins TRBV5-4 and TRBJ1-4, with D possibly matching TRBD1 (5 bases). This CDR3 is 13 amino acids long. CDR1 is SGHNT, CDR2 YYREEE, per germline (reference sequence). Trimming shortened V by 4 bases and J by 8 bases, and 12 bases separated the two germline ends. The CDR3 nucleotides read TGTGCCAGCAGCAACGGGGGACGGGAAAAACTGTTTTTT. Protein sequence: CASSNGGREKLFF.

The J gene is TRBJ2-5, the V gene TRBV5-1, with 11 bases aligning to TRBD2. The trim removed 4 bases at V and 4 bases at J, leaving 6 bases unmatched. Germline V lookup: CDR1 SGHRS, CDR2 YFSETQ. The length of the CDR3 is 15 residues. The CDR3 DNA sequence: TGCGCCAGCAGCAACGGACTAGCGGGTCTAGAGACCCAGTACTTC. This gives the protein CASSNGLAGLETQYF.

The CDR3 region has the DNA TGTGCCAGCAGCTTTAGGGGGAGCACATCTGGGGACATTCAGTACTTC. It codes for CASSFRGSTSGDIQYF. The chain carries TRBV7-8 and TRBJ2-4; a weak D match, TRBD1 (6 bases). CDR1 is SGHVS, CDR2 FQNEAQ, per germline. This CDR3 contains 16 residues. Trimming removed 3 bases from V and 8 bases from J, with 20 bases in between.

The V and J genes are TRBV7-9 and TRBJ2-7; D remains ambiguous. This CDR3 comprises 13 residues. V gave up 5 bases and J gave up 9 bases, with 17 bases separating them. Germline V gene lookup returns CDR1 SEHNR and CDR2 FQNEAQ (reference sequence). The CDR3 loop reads CASSNQIEVGQYF. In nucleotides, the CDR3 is TGTGCCAGCAGCAATCAAATAGAGGTCGGGCAGTACTTC. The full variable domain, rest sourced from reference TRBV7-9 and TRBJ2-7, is DTGVSQNPRHKITKRGQNVTFRCDPISEHNRLYWYRQTLGQGPEFLTYFQNEAQLEKSRLLSDRFSAERPKGSFSTLEIQRTEQGDSAMYLCASSNQIEVGQYFGPGTRLTVT.

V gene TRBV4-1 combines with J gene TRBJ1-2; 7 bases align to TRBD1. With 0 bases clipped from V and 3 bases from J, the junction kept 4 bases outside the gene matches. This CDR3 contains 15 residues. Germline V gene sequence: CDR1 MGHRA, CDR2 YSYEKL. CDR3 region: CASSQDQGGYYGYTF. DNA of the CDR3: TGCGCCAGCAGCCAAGACCAAGGGGGCTACTATGGCTACACCTTC.

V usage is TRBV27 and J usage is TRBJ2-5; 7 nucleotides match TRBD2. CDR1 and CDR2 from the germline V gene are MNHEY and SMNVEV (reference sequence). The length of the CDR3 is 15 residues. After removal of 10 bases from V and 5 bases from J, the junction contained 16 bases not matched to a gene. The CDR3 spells CATAGEGSLGETQYF. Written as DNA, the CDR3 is TGTGCCACCGCCGGGGAGGGAAGCTTGGGTGAGACCCAGTACTTC.

CDR3: CASSRGGGDSNQPQHF. DNA for the CDR3: TGTGCCAGCAGCAGGGGCGGGGGGGATAGCAATCAGCCCCAGCATTTT. The chain has TRBV5-6 and TRBJ1-5; weak D call: TRBD1 (5 bases). V shed 4 bases and J shed 0 bases, with 14 bases lying between them. Germline values: CDR1 SGHDT, CDR2 YYEEEE. The CDR3 has 16 amino acids.

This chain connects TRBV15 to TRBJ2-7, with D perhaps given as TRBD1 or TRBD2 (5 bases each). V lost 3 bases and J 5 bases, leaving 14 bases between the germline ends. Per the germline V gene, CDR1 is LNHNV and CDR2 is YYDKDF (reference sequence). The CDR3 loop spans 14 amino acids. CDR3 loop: CATSRPGRTNEQYF. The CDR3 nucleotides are TGTGCCACCAGCAGGCCGGGACGGACAAACGAGCAGTACTTC.

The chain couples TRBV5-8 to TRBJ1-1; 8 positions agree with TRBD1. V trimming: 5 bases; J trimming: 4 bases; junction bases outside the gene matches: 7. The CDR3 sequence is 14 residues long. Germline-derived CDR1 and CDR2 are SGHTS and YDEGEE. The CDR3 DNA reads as TGTGCCAGCAGGGGGGGACAGGTTATCACTGAAGCTTTCTTT. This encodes CASRGGQVITEAFF.

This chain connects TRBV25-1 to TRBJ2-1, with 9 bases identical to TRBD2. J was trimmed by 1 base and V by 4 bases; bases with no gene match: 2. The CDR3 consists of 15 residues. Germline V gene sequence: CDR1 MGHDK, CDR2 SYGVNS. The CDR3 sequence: CASSGLAGSYNEQFF. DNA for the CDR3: TGTGCCAGCAGTGGGCTAGCGGGGTCCTACAATGAGCAGTTCTTC.

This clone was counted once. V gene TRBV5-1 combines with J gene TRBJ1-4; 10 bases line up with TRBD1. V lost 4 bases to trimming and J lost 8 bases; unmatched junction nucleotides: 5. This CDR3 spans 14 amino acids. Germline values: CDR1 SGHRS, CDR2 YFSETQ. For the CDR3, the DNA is TGCGCCAGCAGCGGTGACAGGGGGCTCGAAAAACTGTTTTTT. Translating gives CASSGDRGLEKLFF.

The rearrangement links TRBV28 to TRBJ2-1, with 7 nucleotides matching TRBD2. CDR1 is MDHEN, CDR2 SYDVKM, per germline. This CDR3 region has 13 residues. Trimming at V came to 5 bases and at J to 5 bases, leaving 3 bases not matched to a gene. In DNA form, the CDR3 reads TGTGCCAGCAGTCTGGCGGGGGACAATGAGCAGTTCTTC. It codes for CASSLAGDNEQFF. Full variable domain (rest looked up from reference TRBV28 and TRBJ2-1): DVKVTQSSRYLVKRTGEKVFLECVQDMDHENMFWYRQDPGLGLRLIYFSYDVKMKEKGDIPEGYSVSREKKERFSLILESASTNQTSMYLCASSLAGDNEQFFGPGTRLTVL.

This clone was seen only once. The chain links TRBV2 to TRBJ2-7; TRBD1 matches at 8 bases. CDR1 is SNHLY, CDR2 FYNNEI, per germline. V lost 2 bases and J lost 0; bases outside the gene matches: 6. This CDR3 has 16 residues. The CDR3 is CASSERTGPSSYEQYF. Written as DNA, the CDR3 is TGTGCCAGCAGTGAAAGGACAGGGCCTAGCTCCTACGAGCAGTACTTC.

The CDR3, as DNA: TGTGCCACTACCGGGACAGGGGCCTACGAGCAGTACTTC. Protein product: CATTGTGAYEQYF. The chain employs TRBV11-1 and TRBJ2-7; TRBD1 aligns across 10 bases. J gave up 2 bases and V 10 bases, and 5 bases lay outside the gene matches. Germline lookup yields CDR1 SGHAT and CDR2 FQDESV (reference sequence). The CDR3 is 13 residues long.

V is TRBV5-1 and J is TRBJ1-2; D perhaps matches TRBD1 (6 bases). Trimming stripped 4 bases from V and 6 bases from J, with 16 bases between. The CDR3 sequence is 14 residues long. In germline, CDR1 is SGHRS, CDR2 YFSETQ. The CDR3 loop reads CASSREGGDNGYTF. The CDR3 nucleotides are TGCGCCAGCAGCCGCGAGGGGGGAGATAATGGCTACACCTTC.

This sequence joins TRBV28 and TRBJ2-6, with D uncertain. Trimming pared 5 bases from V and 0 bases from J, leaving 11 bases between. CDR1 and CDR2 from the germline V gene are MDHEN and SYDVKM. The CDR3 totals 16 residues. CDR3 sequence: CASSDNPSSGANVLTF. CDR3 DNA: TGTGCCAGCAGTGACAACCCGAGCTCTGGGGCCAACGTCCTGACTTTC.